The 26 T cell receptor beta chains presented below share a single source sample, sequenced in a study of T cell responses to AZD1222 COVID-19 vaccine. This table comes from immunoSEQ multiplex PCR, and its TCRdb copy is limited to in-frame clones, with some not included. The repertoire has 40,000 to 65,000 clones, approximately 84% of them found once; the top ten carry 20% to 30%. Sequencing was performed on peripheral blood, taken on day 0 of AZD1222 vaccination. These receptor sequences come from an adult in good health.

This chain connects TRBV6-5 to TRBJ2-2, with TRBD1 identical over 9 bases. Per the germline V gene, CDR1 is MNHEY and CDR2 is SVGAGI. The CDR3 is made up of 15 amino acids. V shed 6 bases and J 6 bases; nucleotides not matched to a gene: 8. The chain's CDR3 is CASRGDRALPGELFF. CDR3 sequence (DNA): TGTGCCAGCAGGGGGGACAGGGCCCTCCCCGGGGAGCTGTTTTTT.

The sample holds one count of this clone. The chain employs TRBV6-5 and TRBJ1-1; 8 bases agree with TRBD1. This CDR3 is 15 amino acids long. V lost 6 bases and J lost 0; bases outside the gene matches: 6. From germline, CDR1 is MNHEY and CDR2 SVGAGI. In DNA, the CDR3 is TGTGCCAGCAGCGCGGGACAGGCGTTGAACACTGAAGCTTTCTTT. Its translation: CASSAGQALNTEAFF.

The gene calls are TRBV10-3 and TRBJ1-5; no clear D. With 6 bases removed from V and 4 bases from J, the gap between germline ends came to 10 bases. Per germline, CDR1 ENHRY and CDR2 SYGVKD. The CDR3 spans 13 residues. This chain's CDR3 is CAISSKDNQPQHF. Here the CDR3 DNA reads TGTGCCATCAGCTCAAAAGATAATCAGCCCCAGCATTTT.

The gene calls are TRBV4-2 and TRBJ2-7; 11 bases match TRBD2. The germline V gene encodes CDR1 LGHNA and CDR2 YNFKEQ. Trimming cost V 5 bases and J 3 bases; bases outside gene matches: 9. CDR3 length equals 16 residues. The CDR3 bases are TGTGCCAGCAGCGGCCCCGGGACTAGCGGACGCTACGAGCAGTACTTC. Protein product: CASSGPGTSGRYEQYF.

This chain uses TRBV27 with TRBJ2-5; a weak D match, TRBD2 (6 bases). CDR1 is MNHEY, CDR2 SMNVEV, per germline (reference sequence). The CDR3 is 14 residues long. Trimming stripped 8 bases from V and 5 bases from J, with 18 bases between. The CDR3 nucleotides are TGTGCCAGCCGCCGGGACTTTTTCAAGGAGACCCAGTACTTC. Protein product: CASRRDFFKETQYF.

The J gene is TRBJ2-1, the V gene TRBV28, with 8 positions matching TRBD1. Germline V CDR1 and CDR2: MDHEN, SYDVKM. CDR3 length: 15 amino acids. The junction had 9 bases not matched to a gene; V was cut back by 6 bases and J by 5 bases. CDR3 amino acids: CASSSIDRGHNEQFF. CDR3 nucleotide sequence: TGTGCCAGCAGCTCCATAGACAGGGGTCACAATGAGCAGTTCTTC.

The chain is built from TRBV29-1 and TRBJ2-5, with D possibly TRBD1 on 6 matching bases. This CDR3 is 14 amino acids long. V lost 0 bases and J 2 bases, leaving 10 bases between the germline ends. The germline gives CDR1 SQVTM, CDR2 ANQGSEA. The CDR3 reads CSVEEGALQETQYF. The CDR3 nucleotides read TGCAGCGTTGAAGAGGGGGCGTTACAAGAGACCCAGTACTTC.

The rearrangement uses TRBV5-4 and TRBJ1-2; weak D call: TRBD1 (6 bases). V was trimmed by 3 bases and J by 2 bases, leaving 8 bases between them. This CDR3 has 13 residues. Germline loops: CDR1 SGHNT, CDR2 YYREEE (reference sequence). CDR3 region: CASSWDTNYGYTF. DNA of the CDR3: TGTGCCAGCAGCTGGGACACCAACTATGGCTACACCTTC.

The chain links TRBV11-3 to TRBJ2-7, with 8 bases fitting TRBD2. J lost 5 bases, V lost 1 base, and 7 bases had no gene match. Per germline, CDR1 SGHNT and CDR2 YENEEA. The CDR3 is made up of 15 amino acids. CDR3 nucleotides: TGTGCCAGCAGCTTAGGGGGACTAGTTGGGAACGAGCAGTACTTC. It is translated as CASSLGGLVGNEQYF.

This clone was counted once. The chain recombines TRBV5-1 with TRBJ1-1; D is uncertain. Per the germline V gene, CDR1 is SGHRS and CDR2 is YFSETQ. V was shortened by 2 bases and J by 0 bases, with 8 bases between the two germline ends. The CDR3 is made up of 14 amino acids. The CDR3, as DNA: TGCGCCAGCAGCTTAGACAACATGAACACTGAAGCTTTCTTT. Its protein product is CASSLDNMNTEAFF.

This sequence joins TRBV7-9 and TRBJ2-1; 10 bases agree with TRBD2. This CDR3 spans 15 amino acids. Germline V gene lookup returns CDR1 SEHNR and CDR2 FQNEAQ (reference sequence). Trimming at V came to 4 bases and at J to 5 bases, leaving 5 bases not matched to a gene. The CDR3 sequence: CASSYRTSGDNEQFF. In nucleotides, the CDR3 is TGTGCCAGCAGCTACCGGACTAGCGGAGACAATGAGCAGTTCTTC.

The CDR3 nucleotides are TGCGCCAGCAAACGGCTTTTCGTGTCCCGGGAGCTGTTTTTT. Encoded protein: CASKRLFVSRELFF. V usage is TRBV10-2 and J usage is TRBJ2-2; D ambiguous. Germline CDR1 WSHSY, CDR2 SAAADI. The CDR3 has 14 amino acids. The V end was cut by 7 bases, the J end by 9 bases, with 18 bases between.

The chain joins TRBV15 to TRBJ1-2; possibly TRBD1 for D (5 bases). V was trimmed by 0 bases and J by 2 bases, leaving 10 bases between them. The CDR3 has 15 amino acids. Germline-derived CDR1 and CDR2 are LNHNV and YYDKDF (reference sequence). The DNA for the CDR3 is TGTGCCACCAGCAGAGACTCTGGACAAAACTATGGCTACACCTTC. Translation: CATSRDSGQNYGYTF.

This rearrangement joins TRBV7-9 to TRBJ1-1; TRBD1 matches 7 bases. Per germline, CDR1 SEHNR and CDR2 FQNEAQ (reference sequence). This CDR3 has 15 residues. The V gene end was trimmed by 5 bases and the J gene end by 3 bases; junction bases not matched to a gene: 9. CDR3 nucleotide sequence: TGTGCCAGCAGCATCCGACAGGGTGGGCACACTGAAGCTTTCTTT. Protein sequence: CASSIRQGGHTEAFF.

This sequence joins TRBV19 and TRBJ1-6; a possible D gene is TRBD1 (6 bases). The CDR3 loop spans 14 amino acids. CDR1 and CDR2 from the germline V gene are LNHDA and SQIVND (reference sequence). V was cut by 6 bases and J by 7 bases, with 13 bases left in between. CDR3 in DNA: TGTGCCAGTAGGACAGGAACTAAAAATTCACCCCTCCACTTT. The encoded protein is CASRTGTKNSPLHF.

This chain links TRBV14 with TRBJ2-7, with TRBD1 as a possible D gene (5 bases). This CDR3 has 17 residues. V dropped 1 base and J dropped 6 bases, with 22 bases sitting between them. From germline, CDR1 is SGHDN and CDR2 FVKESK. CDR3 DNA: TGTGCCAGCAGCCAAGCGGGCGTCAGGGCCGCGGTGGGCGAGCAGTACTTC. This codes for CASSQAGVRAAVGEQYF.

V gene TRBV6-5 combines with J gene TRBJ2-7, with 7 bases that match TRBD2. The germline CDR1 and CDR2 sequences are MNHEY and SVGAGI. This CDR3 contains 13 residues. V shed 10 bases and J 7 bases; nucleotides not matched to a gene: 13. The CDR3 nucleotides are TGTGCCACCGCAAGGGACTACATAATTGAGCAGTACTTC. Its translation is CATARDYIIEQYF.

For this clone: Other DNA sequences from this sample encode an identical CDR3 as well. The chain couples TRBV6-5 to TRBJ1-4; possibly TRBD1 for D (5 bases). CDR3 length equals 13 residues. The germline V gene encodes CDR1 MNHEY and CDR2 SVGAGI. V lost 3 bases and J lost 10, with 12 bases in between. The CDR3 coding sequence is TGTGCCAGCAGTTATAGCTCGGGGGGAAAACTGTTTTTT. Translation gives CASSYSSGGKLFF.

The chain has TRBV5-6 and TRBJ2-7; 9 bases are shared with TRBD1. CDR3 length: 14 amino acids. Germline loops: CDR1 SGHDT, CDR2 YYEEEE. Trimming cost V 4 bases and J 5 bases; bases outside gene matches: 7. The CDR3 DNA follows: TGTGCCAGCAGCCCGTCCCGGGACAGGGACGAGCAGTACTTC. It is translated as CASSPSRDRDEQYF.

The rearrangement uses TRBV3-1 (or the pseudogene TRBV3-2) and TRBJ2-5; the D is unclear. V dropped 0 bases and J dropped 7 bases, with 9 bases sitting between them. The CDR3 has 13 amino acids. Germline V gives CDR1 LGHDT, CDR2 YNNKEL (reference sequence). CDR3 sequence reads: CASSQDAPRTQYF. CDR3 nucleotides: TGTGCCAGCAGCCAAGATGCCCCCAGGACCCAGTACTTC.

This clone showed up just once. J is TRBJ2-2 and V is TRBV7-9; tentatively, D is TRBD1 (6 bases). The CDR3 spans 13 residues. Germline assignment: CDR1 SEHNR and CDR2 FQNEAQ (reference sequence). Trimming left V 10 bases short and J 1 base short, with 10 bases between. The CDR3 DNA follows: TGTGCCACCAAGGGGGTGAACACCGGGGAGCTGTTTTTT. Its protein is CATKGVNTGELFF.

The chain links TRBV4-1 to TRBJ2-3; D not resolved. V lost 3 bases and J 5 bases, leaving 33 bases between the germline ends. The CDR3 contains 21 residues. The germline CDR1 and CDR2 sequences are MGHRA and YSYEKL. This CDR3 reads CASSHQKARPGTVRLVDTQYF. The CDR3 bases are TGCGCCAGCAGCCACCAGAAGGCCCGTCCGGGTACCGTCCGGCTAGTAGATACGCAGTATTTT.

The gene calls are TRBV6-5 and TRBJ1-4, with D hard to call. CDR3 size: 14 residues. Looked up from germline, CDR1 is MNHEY and CDR2 is SVGAGI. V was cut by 7 bases and J by 3 bases, with 12 bases left in between. CDR3 loop: CASKQRVANEKLFF. The DNA of the CDR3 is TGTGCCAGCAAACAACGCGTAGCTAATGAAAAACTGTTTTTT.

This chain links TRBV15 with TRBJ2-7; D unclear. This CDR3 spans 12 amino acids. V was cut by 6 bases and J by 4 bases, with 10 bases left in between. CDR1 is LNHNV and CDR2 is YYDKDF in the germline V gene (reference sequence). CDR3 loop: CATRKRGYEQYF. As DNA, the CDR3 is TGTGCCACCAGGAAGAGAGGATACGAGCAGTACTTC.

The chain carries TRBV7-8 and TRBJ2-7; 8 positions match TRBD1. V trimming: 5 bases; J trimming: 4 bases; junction bases outside the gene matches: 10. CDR1 and CDR2 (germline): SGHVS, FQNEAQ. The length of the CDR3 is 15 residues. The CDR3 here is CASSQRQGTVYEQYF. DNA for the CDR3: TGTGCCAGCAGCCAAAGACAGGGGACTGTATACGAGCAGTACTTC.

The chain combines TRBV5-1 with TRBJ2-1; weak D call: TRBD2 (5 bases). Germline V gives CDR1 SGHRS, CDR2 YFSETQ. CDR3 length: 14 amino acids. V shed 0 bases and J shed 8 bases, with 12 bases lying between them. The CDR3 reads CASSLAGVTDEQFF. In DNA, the CDR3 is TGCGCCAGCAGCTTGGCCGGGGTAACGGATGAGCAGTTCTTC.